One and the same sample provided the 17 T cell receptor beta chains below, sequenced in a study of beta chain features in type 1 diabetes. Reverse transcribing all isolated RNA meant expressed TCRB transcripts were sequenced. Profiled with immunoSEQ multiplex PCR; TCRdb holds only in-frame clones, not every one. The sample contains fewer than 200,000 clones, less than 9.5% of which appear only once. Sequenced sample: central memory CD4+ T cells from blood. All receptors come from a man between 18 and 29 years old in good health.

This clone was detected ten times or more. V and J are TRBV9 and TRBJ2-1; 8 bases are shared with TRBD1. Germline V CDR1 and CDR2: SGDLS, YYNGEE. CDR3 size: 15 residues. Losses at the gene ends were 3 bases for V and 3 bases for J; bases not matched to a gene: 5. CDR3 bases: TGTGCCAGCAGCGGTCAGGGGGCTCGCTACAATGAGCAGTTCTTC. It specifies CASSGQGARYNEQFF. Drawing the rest from reference TRBV9 and TRBJ2-1, the complete variable domain is DSGVTQTPKHLITATGQRVTLRCSPRSGDLSVYWYQQSLDQGLQFLIQYYNGEERAKGNILERFSAQQFPDLHSELNLSSLELGDSALYFCASSGQGARYNEQFFGPGTRLTVL.

This clone was counted between two and nine times. The rearrangement uses TRBV7-9 and TRBJ2-3; 7 bases agree with TRBD1. Germline V gives CDR1 SEHNR, CDR2 FQNEAQ (reference sequence). The CDR3 extends over 12 amino acids. V lost 4 bases and J lost 8; bases outside the gene matches: 3. The CDR3 region is CASSSQGTTQYF. DNA for the CDR3: TGTGCCAGCAGCTCACAGGGGACTACGCAGTATTTT.

This rearrangement joins TRBV7-3 to TRBJ1-1; perhaps TRBD1 as D (5 bases). Germline CDR1 reads SGHTA; CDR2 reads FQGTGA. This CDR3 contains 14 residues. V lost 5 bases, J lost 1 base, and 11 bases lay in between. The chain's CDR3 is CASSLGTENTEAFF. CDR3 in DNA: TGTGCCAGCAGCCTAGGGACTGAGAACACTGAAGCTTTCTTT.

This clone was counted between two and nine times. This same CDR3 is encoded by further DNA sequences in the sample. The chain recombines TRBV9 with TRBJ1-1, with D hard to call. From germline, CDR1 is SGDLS and CDR2 YYNGEE. Trimming removed 2 bases from V and 5 bases from J, with 10 bases in between. The CDR3 has 13 residues. This CDR3 is CASSVGTGTEAFF. In DNA form, the CDR3 reads TGTGCCAGCAGCGTTGGTACGGGGACTGAAGCTTTCTTT.

This clone was counted ten times or more. The gene calls are TRBV30 and TRBJ2-3; 7 bases fit TRBD2. The V and J ends lost 5 bases and 6 bases, in that order; junction bases with no gene match: 8. CDR1 is GTSNPN, CDR2 SVGIG, per germline (reference sequence). The length of the CDR3 is 13 residues. The DNA for the CDR3 is TGTGCCTGGTGTCGCAGGGAGGGGGATACGCAGTATTTT. Translation gives CAWCRREGDTQYF.

The chain links TRBV2 to TRBJ1-5; D is perhaps TRBD1 (5 bases). The V end lost 6 bases, the J end lost 1 base, and 13 bases lay between the germline ends. The germline CDR1 and CDR2 sequences are SNHLY and FYNNEI. The CDR3 consists of 15 residues. CDR3 residues: CASSRTLISNQPQHF. Here the CDR3 DNA reads TGTGCCAGCAGCCGGACACTAATCAGCAATCAGCCCCAGCATTTT.

This clone has just a few counts. The genes are TRBV19 and TRBJ1-5; 7 bases line up with TRBD1. The germline V gene has CDR1 LNHDA and CDR2 SQIVND (reference sequence). This CDR3 is 13 amino acids long. V was pared by 6 bases and J by 6 bases, with 5 bases of the junction left unmatched. The CDR3 nucleotides are TGTGCCAGTAGCCGATACAGGGGTCAGCCCCAGCATTTT. The encoded protein is CASSRYRGQPQHF.

The J gene is TRBJ2-7, the V gene TRBV6-5; D unclear. The CDR3 consists of 12 residues. Germline loops: CDR1 MNHEY, CDR2 SVGAGI. Trimming removed 5 bases from V and 3 bases from J, with 8 bases in between. The CDR3 spells CASSPSRYEQYF. The CDR3 DNA is TGTGCCAGCAGTCCGAGTCGCTACGAGCAGTACTTC.

The J gene is TRBJ1-6, the V gene TRBV19; D may be TRBD1 (5 bases). V lost 10 bases and J 8 bases, leaving 9 bases between the germline ends. Germline values: CDR1 LNHDA, CDR2 SQIVND (reference sequence). The CDR3 is 11 amino acids. DNA for the CDR3: TGTGCCACAGGGTTTGATTCACCCCTCCACTTT. The encoded protein is CATGFDSPLHF.

The V gene is TRBV19, the J gene TRBJ1-1, with D possibly TRBD1 on 5 matching bases. Germline-derived CDR1 and CDR2 are LNHDA and SQIVND (reference sequence). The CDR3 covers 16 residues. V gave up 6 bases and J gave up 1 base, with 18 bases separating them. DNA of the CDR3: TGTGCCAGTAGCTCACCGGGGGGACGGACGAACACTGAAGCTTTCTTT. Translation: CASSSPGGRTNTEAFF.

This clone was counted at least ten times. The CDR3 DNA reads TGTGCCAGCAGCCAAGATTTTCGGCGGGCGTATAGCTCCTACAATGAGCAGTTCTTC. Its translation is CASSQDFRRAYSSYNEQFF. The chain couples TRBV14 to TRBJ2-1; TRBD2 might be the D (5 bases). The CDR3 contains 19 residues. Germline loops: CDR1 SGHDN, CDR2 FVKESK. The germline V and J ends were trimmed by 0 bases and 0 bases, with 18 bases remaining between them.

This clone was observed a few times. This rearrangement joins TRBV7-2 to TRBJ1-5, with TRBD1 matching 10 bases. The V and J ends lost 5 bases and 7 bases, in that order; junction bases with no gene match: 5. The CDR3 runs 14 residues. Germline loops: CDR1 SGHTA, CDR2 FQGNSA. The CDR3 DNA is TGTGCCAGCAGCACCCGGACAGGGGGACAGCCCCAGCATTTT. Its protein product is CASSTRTGGQPQHF.

This clone was detected a few times. This sequence joins TRBV7-9 and TRBJ1-2; 7 bases are a match to TRBD1. This CDR3 spans 16 amino acids. With 4 bases clipped from V and 8 bases from J, the junction kept 16 bases outside the gene matches. Germline V gene sequence: CDR1 SEHNR, CDR2 FQNEAQ (reference sequence). In DNA, the CDR3 is TGTGCCAGCAGCTACCGCCTCGGGACAGCCCGGGGAGGCTACACCTTC. As protein: CASSYRLGTARGGYTF.

This clone has a count of ten or more. This chain uses TRBV7-9 with TRBJ2-5; TRBD2 agrees at 7 bases. Germline trimming cut 6 bases from V and 5 bases from J; bases unmatched to any gene: 12. The V gene's germline CDR1 is SEHNR and CDR2 FQNEAQ (reference sequence). This CDR3 contains 15 residues. The DNA for the CDR3 is TGTGCCAGCAGTCGACCGGGACTAAGAGCGGAGACCCAGTACTTC. Protein sequence: CASSRPGLRAETQYF.

This clone appeared a few times. The chain couples TRBV4-2 to TRBJ2-2, with D possibly matching TRBD2 (5 bases). V was shortened by 1 base and J by 1 base, with 7 bases between the two germline ends. This CDR3 is 15 amino acids long. From germline, CDR1 is LGHNA and CDR2 YNFKEQ. The CDR3: CASSQGAGNTGELFF. The CDR3, as DNA: TGTGCCAGCAGCCAAGGGGCGGGGAACACCGGGGAGCTGTTTTTT.

This clone came up a few times. The rearrangement joins TRBV7-2 to TRBJ2-7, with 9 bases matching TRBD1. Per the germline V gene, CDR1 is SGHTA and CDR2 is FQGNSA. This CDR3 region has 14 residues. V lost 4 bases and J lost 2; bases outside the gene matches: 3. CDR3 in DNA: TGTGCCAGCAGCTCCAGACAGGGGGCCTACGAGCAGTACTTC. It is translated as CASSSRQGAYEQYF.

The rearrangement uses TRBV29-1 and TRBJ2-1; 9 bases agree with TRBD2. Trimming took 4 bases from V and 5 from J; bases not matched to a gene: 9. The CDR3 covers 15 residues. Per the germline V gene, CDR1 is SQVTM and CDR2 is ANQGSEA. The CDR3 protein is CSVAMLAGTDNEQFF. The DNA for the CDR3 is TGCAGCGTTGCCATGCTAGCGGGGACCGACAATGAGCAGTTCTTC.